These 23 T cell receptor beta chains were sequenced from one sample in a study of CD8+CD57+ T cells in acquired aplastic anemia. Patients selected for sequencing had displayed CD8+CD57+ cell expansion by flow cytometry. Genomic DNA acted as the template from which TCR beta VDJ combination and CDR3 sequence profiling were carried out. In TCRdb, the reads were re-called with MiXCR into one record per CDR3 protein. The sample lists around 200,000 distinct CDR3 sequences, 45% to 60% occurring once. Specimen: sorted CD4+, CD8+, or CD8+CD57+ T cells (not recorded which) from PBMCs. These receptors came from a human donor with aplastic anemia.

The V and J genes are TRBV7-9 and TRBJ2-5; D possibly corresponds to TRBD2 (6 bases). The V end lost 5 bases, the J end lost 1 base, and 11 bases lay between the germline ends. The CDR3 has 14 residues. The germline CDR1 and CDR2 sequences are SEHNR and FQNEAQ (reference sequence). The CDR3 loop reads CASSPAGRQETQYF. As DNA, the CDR3 is TGTGCCAGCAGCCCCGCGGGGCGCCAAGAGACCCAGTACTTC. Full variable domain (outside the CDR3, taken from reference TRBV7-9 and TRBJ2-5): DTGVSQNPRHKITKRGQNVTFRCDPISEHNRLYWYRQTLGQGPEFLTYFQNEAQLEKSRLLSDRFSAERPKGSFSTLEIQRTEQGDSAMYLCASSPAGRQETQYFGPGTRLLVL.

The V gene is TRBV6-1, the J gene TRBJ2-7, with D hard to call. The CDR3 has 11 amino acids. V lost 5 bases and J lost 7, with 9 bases in between. Germline V CDR1 and CDR2: MNHNS, SASEGT. CDR3 nucleotide sequence: TGTGCCAGCAGTCAGAACACAGAGCAGTACTTC. Its protein product is CASSQNTEQYF.

This chain uses TRBV15 with TRBJ2-5; the match to TRBD2 covers 8 bases. The CDR3 runs 16 residues. CDR1 LNHNV and CDR2 YYDKDF come from the germline V gene (reference sequence). V was clipped by 0 bases and J by 4 bases; unmatched bases: 7. DNA for the CDR3: TGTGCCACCAGCAGAGATTATAGCGGGAACGGAGAGACCCAGTACTTC. It codes for CATSRDYSGNGETQYF.

V and J are TRBV20-1 and TRBJ2-5; D call uncertain. The V gene lost 6 bases and the J gene lost 7 bases, with 9 bases spanning the gap. The CDR3 runs to 10 residues. The V gene's germline CDR1 is DFQATT and CDR2 SNEGSKA (reference sequence). DNA of the CDR3: TGCAGTGCCTTTCTGGGGACCCAGTACTTC. It codes for CSAFLGTQYF.

V gene TRBV5-1 combines with J gene TRBJ1-1; the match to TRBD1 covers 8 bases. Germline CDR1 reads SGHRS; CDR2 reads YFSETQ. With V trimmed by 3 bases and J by 3 bases, 4 bases remained unmatched. The CDR3 sequence is 14 residues long. Here the CDR3 reads CASSSWTGHTEAFF. CDR3 nucleotide sequence: TGCGCCAGCAGCTCATGGACAGGGCACACTGAAGCTTTCTTT.

This chain connects TRBV19 to TRBJ1-1; no clear D gene. The germline V gene encodes CDR1 LNHDA and CDR2 SQIVND (reference sequence). The germline V and J ends were trimmed by 6 bases and 6 bases, with 11 bases remaining between them. This CDR3 is 12 amino acids long. CDR3 in DNA: TGTGCCAGTAGGGGGAGTGCATCTGAAGCTTTCTTT. Its protein product is CASRGSASEAFF.

In this sample, this clonotype turned up a few times. The chain has TRBV25-1 and TRBJ2-7; D is unresolved. Per germline, CDR1 MGHDK and CDR2 SYGVNS. The V end lost 4 bases, the J end lost 3 bases, and 16 bases lay between the germline ends. The CDR3 has 15 residues. Here the CDR3 reads CASSGVGSKSYEQYF. DNA for the CDR3: TGTGCCAGCAGTGGGGTCGGCTCCAAAAGCTACGAGCAGTACTTC.

This clonotype has at least ten counts. This chain joins TRBV29-1 and TRBJ2-7, with 9 positions matching TRBD1. Germline lookup yields CDR1 SQVTM and CDR2 ANQGSEA. The CDR3 sequence is 14 residues long. V was clipped by 6 bases and J by 5 bases; unmatched bases: 11. CDR3 loop: CSVDPGQGSHEQYF. The CDR3 nucleotides are TGCAGCGTCGACCCGGGACAGGGTTCCCACGAGCAGTACTTC.

This clonotype was counted between two and nine times. The chain uses TRBV4-1 and TRBJ2-7; maybe TRBD2 (5 bases). The germline V gene encodes CDR1 MGHRA and CDR2 YSYEKL. The CDR3 is made up of 15 amino acids. Trimming pared 2 bases from V and 3 bases from J, leaving 14 bases between. The CDR3 nucleotides read TGCGCCAGCAGCCAAAATCGGGGTGGTTACTACGAGCAGTACTTC. Encoded protein: CASSQNRGGYYEQYF.

About this clonotype itself: A much larger clone differs by one base, so this may be a read error. V is TRBV5-1 and J is TRBJ1-1, with 9 positions matching TRBD1. The CDR3 spans 18 residues. V lost 5 bases, J lost 1 base, and 15 bases stayed unmatched. Germline values: CDR1 SGHRS, CDR2 YFSETQ. CDR3 bases: TGCGCCAGCAGTTCCGGTACCGGGACAGGGAACGGGAACACTGAAGCTTTCTTT. This encodes CASSSGTGTGNGNTEAFF.

This chain links TRBV19 with TRBJ1-5; the D is unclear. CDR3 length equals 14 residues. Trimming removed 4 bases at V and 3 bases at J, with 10 bases between. Germline V gene lookup returns CDR1 LNHDA and CDR2 SQIVND (reference sequence). The CDR3 reads CASSNVGSNQPQHF. The CDR3 coding sequence is TGTGCCAGTAGTAATGTCGGATCCAATCAGCCCCAGCATTTT. The full variable domain, completed using reference TRBV19 and TRBJ1-5, is DGGITQSPKYLFRKEGQNVTLSCEQNLNHDAMYWYRQDPGQGLRLIYYSQIVNDFQKGDIAEGYSVSREKKESFPLTVTSAQKNPTAFYLCASSNVGSNQPQHFGDGTRLSIL.

This rearrangement joins TRBV25-1 to TRBJ2-2, with TRBD1 matching 9 bases. Germline V gives CDR1 MGHDK, CDR2 SYGVNS. Germline trimming cut 5 bases from V and 6 bases from J; bases unmatched to any gene: 7. This CDR3 is built from 15 residues. CDR3 in DNA: TGTGCCAGCAGTTTACAGGGGGCGCTAGCCGGGGAGCTGTTTTTT. Its translation is CASSLQGALAGELFF.

The V call is TRBV20-1, the J call TRBJ2-7; tentatively, D is TRBD2 (5 bases). Germline V gene lookup returns CDR1 DFQATT and CDR2 SNEGSKA (reference sequence). Trimming removed 2 bases at V and 0 bases at J, with 14 bases between. This CDR3 region has 15 residues. This CDR3 is CSARNWRRTSYEQYF. CDR3 sequence (DNA): TGCAGTGCTAGAAACTGGAGGCGCACCTCCTACGAGCAGTACTTC.

The gene calls are TRBV2 and TRBJ2-7, with 7 bases identical to TRBD1. V trimming: 4 bases; J trimming: 3 bases; junction bases outside the gene matches: 12. Germline V gene lookup returns CDR1 SNHLY and CDR2 FYNNEI. This CDR3 has 16 residues. In DNA, the CDR3 is TGTGCCAGCAGTGTACGCATAATAGGGACAGACTACGAGCAGTACTTC. As protein: CASSVRIIGTDYEQYF.

This clonotype showed up just a few times. This may arise from a read error, as a much more abundant clone is one base away. CDR3 region: CSAQGPGQGGHGYTF. The CDR3, as DNA: TGCAGTGCCCAGGGACCTGGACAGGGTGGGCATGGCTACACCTTC. The chain is built from TRBV20-1 and TRBJ1-2, with 8 bases matching TRBD1. Germline V gene lookup returns CDR1 DFQATT and CDR2 SNEGSKA (reference sequence). V shed 6 bases, J shed 6 bases, and the junction held 15 bases outside the gene matches. This CDR3 spans 15 amino acids.

This clonotype was seen ten or more times. V is TRBV5-1 and J is TRBJ1-2; 9 nucleotides match TRBD1. J was trimmed by 5 bases and V by 2 bases; bases with no gene match: 7. CDR1 is SGHRS, CDR2 YFSETQ, per germline. This CDR3 has 15 residues. The CDR3 protein is CASSLQGAREYGYTF. For the CDR3, the DNA is TGCGCCAGCAGCTTACAGGGGGCGCGCGAGTATGGCTACACCTTC.

This clonotype was found a few times. The chain combines TRBV29-1 with TRBJ2-7; D perhaps matches TRBD2 (5 bases). V lost 6 bases to trimming and J lost 7 bases, with 13 bases between them. Germline V gene lookup returns CDR1 SQVTM and CDR2 ANQGSEA. This CDR3 is 11 amino acids long. CDR3 sequence: CSVGISGEQYF. CDR3 bases: TGCAGCGTCGGGATCTCGGGGGAGCAGTACTTC.

For this clonotype: At one of its ends the junction is not consistent with the germline gene, which may arise from a read error. The rearrangement links TRBV2 to TRBJ1-5, with D maybe TRBD1 (5 bases). In germline, CDR1 is SNHLY, CDR2 FYNNEI. The CDR3 contains 13 residues. The chain's CDR3 is CASSGDSNQPRHF. The CDR3 DNA reads as TGTGCCAGCAGTGGTGACAGCAATCAGCCCCGGCATTTT.

This sequence joins TRBV21-1 and TRBJ2-7; TRBD1 reflects the table's D call only, with no check against the DNA. TRBV21-1 is designated a pseudogene. The CDR3 spans 14 residues. The DNA for the CDR3 is TGTGCCAGCAGCAAGGACAGGCCACTCTACGAGCAGTACTTC. Translating gives CASSKDRPLYEQYF.

The table lists this clonotype with a few counts. The chain recombines TRBV24-1 with TRBJ2-1; possible D gene TRBD1, 6 bases. V was pared by 4 bases and J by 7 bases, with 10 bases between. Germline-derived CDR1 and CDR2 are KGHDR and SFDVKD. The CDR3 runs to 13 residues. CDR3 nucleotide sequence: TGTGCCACCAGTGACCTGCAGGGGAATGAGCAGTTCTTC. Translating gives CATSDLQGNEQFF.

The chain carries TRBV19 and TRBJ1-2; 7 positions match TRBD1. CDR1 and CDR2 (germline): LNHDA, SQIVND (reference sequence). There are 15 residues in the CDR3. V shed 9 bases, J shed 4 bases, and the junction held 14 bases outside the gene matches. CDR3: CASSQERGGLYGYTF. The CDR3 nucleotides read TGTGCCAGCAGCCAAGAGAGAGGGGGCCTCTATGGCTACACCTTC.

There are many counts of this clonotype. The V gene is TRBV19, the J gene TRBJ1-5, with D hard to call. The germline gives CDR1 LNHDA, CDR2 SQIVND (reference sequence). The length of the CDR3 is 15 residues. V lost 1 base and J lost 4, with 11 bases in between. The CDR3 sequence: CASSIVWADNQPQHF. DNA for the CDR3: TGTGCCAGTAGTATAGTTTGGGCTGATAATCAGCCCCAGCATTTT.

The V and J genes are TRBV5-4 and TRBJ2-3, with 10 bases fitting TRBD2. The ends lost 4 bases at V and 14 bases at J; junction bases unmatched: 7. The CDR3 is 12 residues long. Germline assignment: CDR1 SGHNT and CDR2 YYREEE (reference sequence). In DNA, the CDR3 is TGTGCCAGCAGCCTTCAGCGGGAGGGCGGGTATTTT. This translates into CASSLQREGGYF.